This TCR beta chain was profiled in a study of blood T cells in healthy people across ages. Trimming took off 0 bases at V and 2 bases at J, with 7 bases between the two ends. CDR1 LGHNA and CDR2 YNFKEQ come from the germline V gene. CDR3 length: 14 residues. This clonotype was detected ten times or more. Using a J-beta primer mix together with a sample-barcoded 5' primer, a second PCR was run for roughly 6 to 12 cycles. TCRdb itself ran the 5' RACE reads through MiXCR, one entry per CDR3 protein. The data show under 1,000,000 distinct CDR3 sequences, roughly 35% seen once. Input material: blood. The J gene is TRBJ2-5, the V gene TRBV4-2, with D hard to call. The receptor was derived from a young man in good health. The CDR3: CASSQDWGQETQYF. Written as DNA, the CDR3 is TGTGCCAGCAGCCAAGATTGGGGACAAGAGACCCAGTACTTC.